Following are 12 T cell receptor beta chains from one sample sequenced in a study of OX40 agonist ivuxolimab in advanced cancers. Assay used: immunoSEQ multiplex PCR; TCRdb lists only in-frame clones, some missing. The sample contains about 78,000 clones, roughly nine tenths of which appear only once. Sequenced material: CD4+ or CD8+ T cells sorted from blood, taken in a trial of the OX40 agonist ivuxolimab. The receptors were sampled from an adult with an advanced solid tumor such as melanoma, head and neck, liver or kidney cancer.

The chain links TRBV7-2 to TRBJ1-4, with D unresolved. The CDR3 has 16 residues. Germline V CDR1 and CDR2: SGHTA, FQGNSA. V lost 5 bases to trimming and J lost 2 bases, with 15 bases between them. CDR3 region: CASSPRGWATNEKLFF. CDR3 DNA sequence: TGTGCCAGCAGCCCACGGGGATGGGCGACTAATGAAAAACTGTTTTTT.

The chain joins TRBV7-2 to TRBJ2-7, with 10 positions matching TRBD2. The J segment lost 2 bases and the V segment lost 1 base, leaving 2 bases of the junction unmatched. The V gene's germline CDR1 is SGHTA and CDR2 FQGNSA. The CDR3 totals 15 residues. CDR3 residues: CASSLGLAGAYEQYF. CDR3 DNA: TGTGCCAGCAGCTTAGGGCTAGCGGGAGCCTACGAGCAGTACTTC.

This rearrangement joins TRBV18 to TRBJ2-4; D gene unclear. The V end was cut by 0 bases, the J end by 1 base, with 7 bases between. Germline V gene lookup returns CDR1 KGHSH and CDR2 LQKENI. This CDR3 is 15 amino acids long. The CDR3 region is CASSPPGSAKNIQYF. CDR3 DNA: TGTGCCAGCTCACCACCGGGTTCTGCCAAAAACATTCAGTACTTC.

The V gene is TRBV7-2, the J gene TRBJ2-7; 8 nucleotides agree with TRBD1. Trimming removed 1 base from V and 3 bases from J; junction bases left unmatched: 8. CDR1 and CDR2 (germline): SGHTA, FQGNSA. This CDR3 is built from 16 residues. CDR3 sequence (DNA): TGTGCCAGCAGCTTAGTAACGGGGACAGGTGGCTACGAGCAGTACTTC. It encodes CASSLVTGTGGYEQYF. Supplemented by reference TRBV7-2 and TRBJ2-7, the full variable domain reads GAGVSQSPSNKVTEKGKDVELRCDPISGHTALYWYRQSLGQGLEFLIYFQGNSAPDKSGLPSDRFSAERTGGSVSTLTIQRTQQEDSAVYLCASSLVTGTGGYEQYFGPGTRLTVT.

The chain carries TRBV19 and TRBJ2-2; 8 bases map to TRBD2. The V gene's germline CDR1 is LNHDA and CDR2 SQIVND (reference sequence). Germline trimming cut 5 bases from V and 4 bases from J; bases unmatched to any gene: 9. The CDR3 spans 16 residues. Here the CDR3 reads CASSPGVAGFTGELFF. CDR3 DNA: TGTGCCAGTAGTCCCGGGGTAGCGGGGTTCACCGGGGAGCTGTTTTTT.

The rearrangement links TRBV6-6 to TRBJ2-3; weak D call: TRBD1 (5 bases). CDR1 is MNHNY, CDR2 SVGAGI, per germline (reference sequence). The CDR3 runs 15 residues. V was pared by 2 bases and J by 4 bases, with 13 bases between. The CDR3 loop reads CASSYGSGRPDTQYF. Written as DNA, the CDR3 is TGTGCCAGCAGTTACGGGTCAGGGCGACCAGATACGCAGTATTTT.

The chain employs TRBV19 and TRBJ1-4, with 9 bases that match TRBD1. The germline V gene has CDR1 LNHDA and CDR2 SQIVND (reference sequence). The CDR3 spans 17 residues. V was pared by 4 bases and J by 5 bases, with 11 bases of the junction left unmatched. The CDR3 DNA reads TGTGCCAGTAGTACCGGACAGGGGCGAAATTTGAATGAAAAACTGTTTTTT. This sequence encodes CASSTGQGRNLNEKLFF.

This clone occurred once. The chain uses TRBV19 and TRBJ1-1, with 9 bases fitting TRBD1. This CDR3 comprises 14 residues. With 6 bases clipped from V and 4 bases from J, the junction kept 6 bases outside the gene matches. Germline V lookup: CDR1 LNHDA, CDR2 SQIVND (reference sequence). The CDR3 reads CASRGTGRGTEAFF. CDR3 bases: TGTGCCAGTAGAGGGACAGGGAGAGGCACTGAAGCTTTCTTT.

The chain employs TRBV11-2 and TRBJ2-3, with no clear D. Trimming took 3 bases from V and 2 from J, leaving 9 bases between them. The CDR3 sequence is 14 residues long. Germline-derived CDR1 and CDR2 are SGHAT and FQNNGV. The CDR3 DNA sequence: TGTGCCAGCAGCTTCGCACCTTTCACAGATACGCAGTATTTT. Amino acid sequence: CASSFAPFTDTQYF.

The V and J genes are TRBV6-1 and TRBJ2-7, with a weak D call TRBD2 (6 bases). Trimming pared 6 bases from V and 5 bases from J, leaving 17 bases between. Germline-derived CDR1 and CDR2 are MNHNS and SASEGT. The CDR3 extends over 14 amino acids. The CDR3 sequence is CASSLVPGGDEQYF. CDR3 DNA sequence: TGTGCCAGCAGCCTTGTCCCCGGGGGTGACGAGCAGTACTTC.

The rearrangement uses TRBV7-9 and TRBJ2-7; perhaps TRBD2 as D (5 bases). The length of the CDR3 is 15 residues. V lost 5 bases and J 3 bases, leaving 17 bases between the germline ends. The V gene's germline CDR1 is SEHNR and CDR2 FQNEAQ (reference sequence). The CDR3 loop reads CASSPPLTTSYEQYF. Here the CDR3 DNA reads TGTGCCAGCAGCCCCCCCCTTACTACTAGCTACGAGCAGTACTTC.

The rearrangement links TRBV6-1 to TRBJ1-5; TRBD1 is a possible D gene (6 bases). Germline V gives CDR1 MNHNS, CDR2 SASEGT. This CDR3 region has 14 residues. Trimming took off 5 bases at V and 7 bases at J, with 15 bases between the two ends. The chain's CDR3 is CASSRRDTSQPQHF. The DNA for the CDR3 is TGTGCCAGCAGTCGACGGGACACCAGCCAGCCCCAGCATTTT.